Included here is one TCR beta chain sequence, with context. This entry belongs to a study of CD8+ T cells in alopecia areata. With V trimmed by 1 base and J by 2 bases, 7 bases remained unmatched. CDR1 is SGHVS, CDR2 FNYEAQ, per germline. The CDR3 totals 17 residues. Alopecia areata patients gave lesional scalp punch biopsies and peripheral blood samples. Extraction of RNA preceded its reverse transcription into cDNA, which served as the sequencing template. Only in-frame clones appear in the TCRdb table, and some are missing; sequencing was by immunoSEQ multiplex PCR. Here the sample spans tens of thousands of clones, 60% to 85% being singletons.

The sample taken for sequencing was NKG2D-low CD8+ T cells sorted from blood. The TCR sequence derives from a human donor with alopecia areata. The genes are TRBV7-6 and TRBJ2-7; TRBD2 matches 11 bases. The CDR3 coding sequence is TGTGCCAGCAGCTTAGGAATAGGACTAGCGGGCACCTACGAGCAGTACTTC. Its translation: CASSLGIGLAGTYEQYF.